Sequencing of this T cell receptor (beta chain) was carried out in a study of cytomegalovirus exposure and HLA in healthy donors. Study background: From HLA-typed donors, an early data release held 70 million to 100 million unique TCRs.

This clone was seen only once. Its antigen remains unknown. Germline CDR1 and CDR2: LNHNV and YYDKDF (reference sequence). With V trimmed by 3 bases and J by 3 bases, 4 bases remained unmatched. There are 15 residues in the CDR3. Findings and limits, study-wide: The listing of roughly 160 TCR beta chains classed them as cytomegalovirus-associated.

PCR was performed using 60 Vbeta and 13 Jbeta primers. The assay was immunoSEQ multiplex PCR, and TCRdb's table has in-frame clones only and misses some. The sample has more than 95,000 clones, approximately 72% seen once. This sequence was found in a woman in her forties or fifties in good health and CMV-seropositive. The sequencing sample was made of PBMCs. This sequence joins TRBV15 and TRBJ2-1; 8 positions agree with TRBD1. This chain's CDR3 is CATSSADRGYNEQFF. CDR3 DNA: TGTGCCACCAGCAGTGCCGACAGGGGCTACAATGAGCAGTTCTTC.